This T cell receptor beta chain comes out of a study of beta chain features in type 1 diabetes. Findings and caveats of the study: More deletions and fewer insertions at VDJ junctions were seen in type 1 diabetes patients.

As every portion of the isolated RNA was reverse transcribed, the sequencing read expressed TCRB transcripts. Produced via immunoSEQ multiplex PCR; TCRdb's table is partial and in-frame only. The table lists under 400,000 clones, 20% of them singletons. This clone showed up just a few times. As yet, its antigen is unknown. The CDR3 runs to 16 residues. Trimming took 2 bases from V and 4 from J, leaving 17 bases between them. CDR1 and CDR2 (germline): SEHNR, FQNEAQ (reference sequence). The authors sorted CD4+ naive, central memory, regulatory and stem cell-like memory cells via CD45RO/CCR7/CD25/CD127/CD95/CD27.

Material: naive CD4+ T cells from blood. The source of this sequence is a young woman in good health. This rearrangement joins TRBV7-9 to TRBJ1-2; D perhaps matches TRBD1 (5 bases). CDR3 sequence: CASSLLRAGSSYGYTF. The CDR3, as DNA: TGTGCCAGCAGCTTACTAAGGGCAGGGTCCAGCTATGGCTACACCTTC. Combining the CDR3 with reference TRBV7-9 and TRBJ1-2 gives the whole variable domain DTGVSQNPRHKITKRGQNVTFRCDPISEHNRLYWYRQTLGQGPEFLTYFQNEAQLEKSRLLSDRFSAERPKGSFSTLEIQRTEQGDSAMYLCASSLLRAGSSYGYTFGSGTRLTVV.